This note documents a single T cell receptor (beta chain) sequence. Its antigen is currently unknown. The same CDR3 is also encoded by other DNA sequences in this sample. This entry belongs to a study of T cell responses to AZD1222 COVID-19 vaccine. TCRdb's copy holds only in-frame clones and misses some; the assay was immunoSEQ multiplex PCR. This table has about 120,000 clones, 80% to 90% appearing once. CDR1 MNHEY and CDR2 SVGAGI come from the germline V gene. V gave up 4 bases and J gave up 2 bases, with 8 bases separating them. The CDR3 has 13 amino acids. Findings and limits, study-wide: Spike-spanning, vaccine-associated CD4 TCRs were dominant at 160-218 and 743-854. Spike-specific TCR breadth and depth rose after two AZD1222 doses. Unmutated variant regions reportedly attract nearly half of all spike-specific TCRs.

The chain couples TRBV6-5 to TRBJ1-2; D remains unclear. This receptor was obtained from an adult in good health. The sample was peripheral blood, taken on day 0 of AZD1222 vaccination. The CDR3 protein is CASSSRENYGYTF. In nucleotides, the CDR3 is TGTGCCAGCAGTTCTAGGGAAAACTATGGCTACACCTTC.